The clone carrying this TCR beta chain was recorded only once. Its antigen is undetermined. Sequencing was performed with immunoSEQ multiplex PCR; in TCRdb, only in-frame clones are kept and a portion is missing. The profile shows fewer than 30,000 clones, roughly 95% of them singletons. The data originate from a study of chemoradiotherapy in HPV16-positive cancers. Whole-study context: Two HPV16-positive patients' cells yielded candidate HPV-specific clones and common motifs. Study-wide results and caveats: HPV-responsive T-cell expansion during chemoradiotherapy was linked to improved recurrence-free survival in HPV16-positive patients.

The CDR3 loop spans 18 amino acids. Germline CDR1 is LGHNA and CDR2 is YSLEER. Trimming cost V 0 bases and J 4 bases, with 21 bases left between them. The V and J genes are TRBV4-3 and TRBJ1-2; TRBD1 might be the D (5 bases). The sample here was taken from a patient who underwent chemoradiotherapy. The sequence derives from a human donor with HPV-associated anogenital cancer. The CDR3 loop reads CASSQDLGPRGKAYGYTF. For the CDR3, the DNA is TGCGCCAGCAGCCAAGATTTGGGCCCTCGGGGCAAGGCCTATGGCTACACCTTC.